A single sample is the source of the 22 T cell receptor beta chains below, sequenced in a study of glioma-infiltrating T cells. The iRepertoire nested amplicon-rescue multiplex PCR amplified TCR alpha and beta CDR3s from RNA. TCRdb reanalysed the multiplex PCR reads using MiXCR and keeps one entry per CDR3 protein. The profile shows around 180,000 distinct CDR3 sequences, 43% of them singletons. Input material: glioma tissue, nonneoplastic brain tissue, or PBMCs (not recorded which). The source is a human donor with low-grade glioma or glioblastoma, undergoing nonglioma brain surgery, or in good health (not recorded which).

As to this clonotype: At one end, the junction sequence differs from germline, possibly due to a read error. V usage is TRBV12-3 or TRBV12-4 and J usage is TRBJ2-3; no definite D call. This CDR3 spans 12 amino acids. CDR3 nucleotide sequence: TGTGCCAGCTGTTTAACCCCAGATACGCAGTATTTT. Translating it yields CASCLTPDTQYF.

This clonotype was counted at least ten times. The chain uses TRBV28 and TRBJ2-1; no firm D call. CDR1 is MDHEN, CDR2 SYDVKM, per germline. V was shortened by 3 bases and J by 3 bases, with 6 bases between the two germline ends. CDR3 size: 13 residues. CDR3: CASSLTNYNEQFF. The CDR3 coding sequence is TGTGCCAGCAGTTTGACGAACTACAATGAGCAGTTCTTC.

This clonotype came up once. The genes are TRBV28 and TRBJ2-3; D unclear. Trimming cost V 6 bases and J 6 bases, with 22 bases left between them. CDR1 is MDHEN, CDR2 SYDVKM, per germline. CDR3 size: 16 residues. Here the CDR3 reads CASSRPKNGLGDTQYF. CDR3 in DNA: TGTGCCAGCAGCCGCCCGAAAAACGGCCTCGGCGATACGCAGTATTTT.

This rearrangement joins TRBV20-1 to TRBJ2-1; 7 positions agree with TRBD2. Losses at the gene ends were 4 bases for V and 3 bases for J; bases not matched to a gene: 15. Germline CDR1 is DFQATT and CDR2 is SNEGSKA (reference sequence). The CDR3 runs 17 residues. The CDR3 bases are TGCAGTGCTACCAGCGGGAAAGGTTATGGGTACTACAATGAGCAGTTCTTC. Translating it yields CSATSGKGYGYYNEQFF.

The genes are TRBV3-1 and TRBJ2-1, with 9 bases identical to TRBD2. The CDR3 has 15 amino acids. Germline CDR1 LGHDT, CDR2 YNNKEL (reference sequence). V shed 3 bases, J shed 9 bases, and the junction held 9 bases outside the gene matches. The CDR3 spells CASSHRAGGPVEQFF. CDR3 coding DNA: TGTGCCAGCAGCCATAGAGCGGGAGGCCCCGTTGAGCAGTTCTTC.

This clonotype was detected only once. A junction end diverges from the germline sequence, so it may reflect a read error. J is TRBJ1-5 and V is TRBV28; D is unclear. In germline, CDR1 is MDHEN, CDR2 SYDVKM. This CDR3 comprises 14 residues. The CDR3, as DNA: TGTGCTAGCAGTTTTAACAGTCGAACCCAGCCCAAGCATTTT. Translating it yields CASSFNSRTQPKHF.

This rearrangement joins TRBV20-1 to TRBJ2-7; TRBD2 agrees at 11 bases. The CDR3 length is 15 residues. V gave up 6 bases and J gave up 4 bases; unmatched junction bases: 11. Germline V lookup: CDR1 DFQATT, CDR2 SNEGSKA (reference sequence). The CDR3: CSADTDGTSGYEQYF. The CDR3 DNA follows: TGCAGTGCGGATACTGACGGGACTAGCGGATACGAGCAGTACTTC.

This clonotype has a handful of counts. The chain carries TRBV24-1 and TRBJ2-1; TRBD1 matches at 7 bases. V lost 3 bases to trimming and J lost 3 bases; unmatched junction nucleotides: 10. This CDR3 contains 17 residues. Germline V gene data show CDR1 as KGHDR and CDR2 as SFDVKD. In nucleotides, the CDR3 is TGTGCCACCAGTGATCGATCCGGCCGACAGGGCTACAATGAGCAGTTCTTC. Translation gives CATSDRSGRQGYNEQFF.

The sample holds many counts of this clonotype. This is likely a read error, given that the CDR3 carries no conserved phenylalanine or tryptophan at its end. The chain combines TRBV27 with TRBJ2-7; D tentatively reads TRBD1 or TRBD2 (6 bases each). The V end was cut by 6 bases, the J end by 2 bases, with 14 bases between. Germline loops: CDR1 MNHEY, CDR2 SMNVEV (reference sequence). CDR3 size: 14 residues. The CDR3 coding sequence is TGTGCCAGCAGACGGGGGCAGCCGCCCTACGAGCAGTACCTC. Protein sequence: CASRRGQPPYEQYL.

As regards this clonotype: A much larger clone differs by one base, so this may be a read error. V usage is TRBV25-1 and J usage is TRBJ2-1, with D possibly TRBD2 on 5 matching bases. Germline V gene lookup returns CDR1 MGHDK and CDR2 SYGVNS. V was cut by 5 bases and J by 6 bases, with 23 bases left in between. The CDR3 is made up of 17 amino acids. The CDR3 coding sequence is TGTGCCAGCAGTCCACTAGATGATCGAAAAACGGGCAATGAGCAGTTCTTC. Its translation: CASSPLDDRKTGNEQFF.

The V gene is TRBV7-2, the J gene TRBJ2-5, with 10 bases lining up with TRBD2. The CDR3 spans 14 residues. Germline V gene data show CDR1 as SGHTA and CDR2 as FQGNSA. Trimming removed 4 bases from V and 4 bases from J; junction bases left unmatched: 3. The chain's CDR3 is CASSSGLAVETQYF. CDR3 coding DNA: TGTGCCAGCAGCTCAGGACTAGCGGTAGAGACCCAGTACTTC.

This sequence joins TRBV2 and TRBJ1-5; tentatively, D is TRBD1 (5 bases). Germline CDR1 SNHLY, CDR2 FYNNEI. V lost 4 bases and J lost 1, with 8 bases in between. The CDR3 runs 14 residues. The CDR3 DNA sequence: TGTGCCAGCAGTGGACAGAGGAGCAATCAGCCCCAGCATTTT. It is translated as CASSGQRSNQPQHF.

Remarks on this clonotype: It may be a read error: a sequence one base away is much more abundant. The chain combines TRBV6-1 with TRBJ2-3; 7 bases fit TRBD2. This CDR3 is 15 amino acids long. Per germline, CDR1 MNHNS and CDR2 SASEGT. Losses at the gene ends were 7 bases for V and 2 bases for J; bases not matched to a gene: 9. The CDR3 here is CASNLSGSYTDTQYF. The CDR3 coding sequence is TGTGCCAGCAACCTTAGCGGGTCATACACAGATACGCAGTATTTT.

Only a few counts were recorded for this clonotype. The V call is TRBV29-1, the J call TRBJ1-1; D not certain. The CDR3 covers 12 residues. Germline V lookup: CDR1 SQVTM, CDR2 ANQGSEA. Trimming stripped 6 bases from V and 1 base from J, with 9 bases between. CDR3 nucleotides: TGCAGCGTGACATACTCGAACACTGAAGCTTTCTTT. It codes for CSVTYSNTEAFF.

The CDR3 DNA sequence: TGTGCCAGCTCACCGACTAGCGGGAGTTTCTATGAGCAGTTCTTC. It yields the protein CASSPTSGSFYEQFF. The chain joins TRBV18 to TRBJ2-1, with 12 bases matching TRBD2. Germline V gene sequence: CDR1 KGHSH, CDR2 LQKENI. The CDR3 consists of 15 residues. J was trimmed by 8 bases and V by 3 bases; bases with no gene match: 5.

Points on this clonotype: Just one base apart from a much larger clone, this may be a read error. V usage is TRBV28 and J usage is TRBJ1-2; D remains unclear. CDR3 length: 15 residues. Germline CDR1 and CDR2: MDHEN and SYDVKM. The germline V and J ends were trimmed by 7 bases and 0 bases, with 15 bases remaining between them. Here the CDR3 reads CASISPGLSNYGYTF. The CDR3 DNA follows: TGTGCCAGCATTTCGCCCGGGTTATCTAACTATGGCTACACCTTC.

This clonotype came up many times. This sequence joins TRBV24-1 and TRBJ2-3, with 9 bases lining up with TRBD2. Germline CDR1 and CDR2: KGHDR and SFDVKD. The V segment lost 3 bases and the J segment 1 base; nucleotides outside the gene matches: 4. CDR3 length: 16 residues. CDR3 amino acids: CATSDPRTSGTDTQYF. The CDR3 DNA is TGTGCCACCAGTGATCCCCGGACTAGCGGCACAGATACGCAGTATTTT.

The table lists this clonotype with many counts. This chain connects TRBV4-1 to TRBJ1-2; the match to TRBD1 covers 7 bases. V gave up 0 bases and J gave up 9 bases; unmatched junction bases: 4. The CDR3 runs to 13 residues. The V gene's germline CDR1 is MGHRA and CDR2 YSYEKL. The CDR3 loop reads CASSQDRDSSYTF. CDR3 nucleotide sequence: TGCGCCAGCAGCCAAGACCGGGACAGCAGCTACACCTTC.

This chain links TRBV29-1 with TRBJ2-1; weak D call: TRBD1 (5 bases). The CDR3 is 13 residues long. CDR1 is SQVTM, CDR2 ANQGSEA, per germline. V was clipped by 1 base and J by 6 bases, with 10 bases between them. CDR3: CSVEGVGVNEQFF. CDR3 DNA: TGCAGCGTTGAAGGTGTAGGGGTCAATGAGCAGTTCTTC.

This clonotype was counted ten times or more. The V call is TRBV10-3, the J call TRBJ1-2; D not certain. V dropped 6 bases and J dropped 0 bases, with 11 bases sitting between them. Germline CDR1 reads ENHRY; CDR2 reads SYGVKD. The CDR3 extends over 14 amino acids. The CDR3 DNA sequence: TGTGCCATCAGGCCTGAGGCGGCTAACTATGGCTACACCTTC. Protein: CAIRPEAANYGYTF.

This clonotype was observed many times. This chain joins TRBV20-1 and TRBJ2-1; D may be TRBD2 (6 bases). V was cut by 1 base and J by 4 bases, with 14 bases left in between. CDR3 length: 15 residues. Germline CDR1 reads DFQATT; CDR2 reads SNEGSKA (reference sequence). The CDR3 spells CSARVVRAGYNEQFF. The DNA for the CDR3 is TGCAGTGCTAGAGTTGTGCGGGCGGGATACAATGAGCAGTTCTTC.

On this clonotype itself: This CDR3 is missing its conserved last phenylalanine or tryptophan, likely due to a read error. The chain has TRBV12-3 or TRBV12-4 and TRBJ1-2, with 7 positions matching TRBD1. CDR3 length: 12 amino acids. The CDR3 loop reads CASSGDRNGYTL. For the CDR3, the DNA is TGTGCAAGCAGTGGGGACAGAAATGGCTACACCCTC.